One and the same sample provided the 23 T cell receptor beta chains below, sequenced in a study of T cell responses to AZD1222 COVID-19 vaccine (dated by TCRdb to 2020 to 2022). To prepare the library, the immunoSEQ multiplex PCR assay was applied. In its TCRdb copy, this immuneACCESS table keeps in-frame sequences only and misses some clones. Where compared with another copy, unresolved V genes explain less than half of these, and the others have no known cause. For this sample the table gives roughly 100,000 clones, of which roughly 86% were detected only once. The ten largest make up 3% to 3.5% of the sample. The label giving this sample's time point can be read as: about 28 days (+/-7) after the second vaccine dose. Sample treatment or condition, as interpreted from the label and publication: meningococcal conjugate vaccine given as trial control. The specimen comprised peripheral blood, sampled 28 days after the second dose of the MenACWY control vaccine. Every receptor here comes from an adult who received the MenACWY meningococcal vaccine as a control.

This chain connects TRBV29-1 to TRBJ1-2; 8 bases are a match to TRBD1. V was clipped by 7 bases and J by 8 bases; unmatched bases: 6. The CDR3 runs 11 residues. CDR1 and CDR2 (germline): SQVTM, ANQGSEA. In DNA, the CDR3 is TGCAGCGGTCAGGGGGCAGGAGGCTACACCTTC. It yields the protein CSGQGAGGYTF.

The V and J genes are TRBV7-2 and TRBJ2-1, with D unresolved. Trimming cost V 5 bases and J 5 bases, with 4 bases left between them. The CDR3 consists of 11 residues. CDR1 and CDR2 from the germline V gene are SGHTA and FQGNSA. CDR3: CASSTHNEQFF. The CDR3 coding sequence is TGTGCCAGCAGCACTCACAATGAGCAGTTCTTC.

CDR3 protein: CATSDSGRSDGYTF. In DNA form, the CDR3 reads TGTGCCACCAGTGATTCAGGGAGGTCAGATGGCTACACCTTC. The chain joins TRBV24-1 to TRBJ1-2; D is perhaps TRBD1 (5 bases). V shed 2 bases and J shed 6 bases, with 12 bases lying between them. The germline V gene has CDR1 KGHDR and CDR2 SFDVKD. This CDR3 has 14 amino acids.

The chain carries TRBV5-8 and TRBJ1-5; tentatively, D is TRBD1 (6 bases). The CDR3 is 15 residues long. Germline V gene lookup returns CDR1 SGHTS and CDR2 YDEGEE. Between the trimmed V and J ends, which lost 2 bases and 1 base, there was a span of 10 bases. CDR3 bases: TGTGCCAGCAGCTTTACAGGGCCCAGCAATCAGCCCCAGCATTTT. It translates to CASSFTGPSNQPQHF.

This chain links TRBV20-1 with TRBJ2-1; TRBD2 matches 10 bases. This CDR3 has 15 residues. Unmatched junction bases numbered 6, after V lost 3 bases and J lost 4 bases. Looked up from germline, CDR1 is DFQATT and CDR2 is SNEGSKA (reference sequence). The CDR3 coding sequence is TGCAGTGCTAGTCCTAGCGGGGGAGGATACAATGAGCAGTTCTTC. This sequence encodes CSASPSGGGYNEQFF.

This clone was observed a single time. The CDR3 is CATSDSGHPSSGANVLTF. DNA for the CDR3: TGTGCCACCAGTGATTCAGGGCACCCTAGCTCTGGGGCCAACGTCCTGACTTTC. The J gene is TRBJ2-6, the V gene TRBV24-1, with D possibly TRBD1 on 5 matching bases. Per germline, CDR1 KGHDR and CDR2 SFDVKD. This CDR3 contains 18 residues. With 2 bases removed from V and 0 bases from J, the gap between germline ends came to 13 bases.

This clone was recorded a few times. The rearrangement uses TRBV6-2 or TRBV6-3 and TRBJ2-2; D may match TRBD1 or TRBD2 (6 bases each). Germline V lookup: CDR1 MNHEY, CDR2 SVGEGT. The CDR3 covers 16 residues. Trimming took 0 bases from V and 1 from J, leaving 9 bases between them. The CDR3 region has the DNA TGTGCCAGCAGTTACTCCGGAGGGGGGAACACCGGGGAGCTGTTTTTT. Translation gives CASSYSGGGNTGELFF.

The chain combines TRBV5-1 with TRBJ2-7, with D possibly being TRBD1 (6 bases). This CDR3 has 12 amino acids. Germline V gives CDR1 SGHRS, CDR2 YFSETQ. V dropped 7 bases and J dropped 5 bases, with 13 bases sitting between them. This CDR3 reads CASQGLEDEQYF. For the CDR3, the DNA is TGCGCCAGCCAGGGGCTAGAGGACGAGCAGTACTTC. Full variable domain (rest looked up from reference TRBV5-1 and TRBJ2-7): KAGVTQTPRYLIKTRGQQVTLSCSPISGHRSVSWYQQTPGQGLQFLFEYFSETQRNKGNFPGRFSGRQFSNSRSEMNVSTLELGDSALYLCASQGLEDEQYFGPGTRLTVT.

This rearrangement joins TRBV9 to TRBJ2-7; 9 bases agree with TRBD1. Looked up from germline, CDR1 is SGDLS and CDR2 is YYNGEE. CDR3 length equals 13 residues. Trimming cost V 4 bases and J 3 bases; bases outside gene matches: 2. CDR3 in DNA: TGTGCCAGCAGCTGGGGACAGGGCTACGAGCAGTACTTC. It specifies CASSWGQGYEQYF.

This chain links TRBV16 with TRBJ2-2, with D uncertain. The germline V gene has CDR1 KGHSY and CDR2 FQNENV. Trimming took 0 bases from V and 5 from J, leaving 10 bases between them. The CDR3 runs 15 residues. CDR3 nucleotide sequence: TGTGCCAGCAGCCAATCTGGGCCCCTAACCGGGGAGCTGTTTTTT. It encodes CASSQSGPLTGELFF.

This chain uses TRBV20-1 with TRBJ1-3; D is ambiguous. Germline loops: CDR1 DFQATT, CDR2 SNEGSKA (reference sequence). Trimming stripped 3 bases from V and 7 bases from J, with 7 bases between. This CDR3 spans 11 amino acids. In DNA form, the CDR3 reads TGCAGTGCTAGTCCCGGTAACACCATATATTTT. This translates into CSASPGNTIYF.

The gene calls are TRBV9 and TRBJ2-3; D is unresolved. The CDR3 spans 15 residues. V was trimmed by 0 bases and J by 1 base, leaving 9 bases between them. In germline, CDR1 is SGDLS, CDR2 YYNGEE. The CDR3 here is CASSVVSGGTDTQYF. The CDR3 nucleotides read TGTGCCAGCAGCGTAGTTTCTGGCGGCACAGATACGCAGTATTTT.

In regard to this clone: An end of the junction differs from the germline gene, which may be a read error. The chain combines TRBV7-7 with TRBJ2-5; D is undetermined. Germline loops: CDR1 SSHAT, CDR2 FNYEAQ (reference sequence). This CDR3 is 14 amino acids long. The CDR3 DNA reads as TGTGCTAGCAGCTCTCGTTCGGGCTACCCCCCCCAGTACTTC. Translating it yields CASSSRSGYPPQYF.

This clone has a single count. The CDR3 loop reads CASSQGRIQPQHF. CDR3 sequence (DNA): TGTGCCAGCAGCCAAGGACGGATTCAGCCCCAGCATTTT. V and J are TRBV3-1 (or the pseudogene TRBV3-2) and TRBJ1-5; D is ambiguous. The CDR3 totals 13 residues. The V and J ends lost 1 base and 6 bases respectively, with 7 bases between them. Germline V lookup: CDR1 LGHDT, CDR2 YNNKEL (reference sequence).

The chain carries TRBV9 and TRBJ1-2; 7 positions agree with TRBD1. The length of the CDR3 is 13 residues. With V trimmed by 0 bases and J by 5 bases, 1 base remained unmatched. The V gene's germline CDR1 is SGDLS and CDR2 YYNGEE. This chain's CDR3 is CASSVGGQYGYTF. The CDR3 coding sequence is TGTGCCAGCAGCGTAGGGGGACAGTATGGCTACACCTTC.

The chain recombines TRBV6-5 with TRBJ1-2; 7 bases align to TRBD1. Germline lookup yields CDR1 MNHEY and CDR2 SVGAGI. The CDR3 has 14 amino acids. With V trimmed by 6 bases and J by 2 bases, 6 bases remained unmatched. The CDR3 DNA follows: TGTGCCAGCAGCCCAGGGGGTTCCAACTATGGCTACACCTTC. It translates to CASSPGGSNYGYTF.

This clone was counted a single time. This chain links TRBV7-2 with TRBJ2-7; D not certain. Trimming shortened V by 1 base and J by 3 bases, and 13 bases separated the two germline ends. Germline V gene sequence: CDR1 SGHTA, CDR2 FQGNSA. The CDR3 runs 15 residues. The CDR3 region is CASSLDAGTIYEQYF. In DNA, the CDR3 is TGTGCCAGCAGCTTAGATGCAGGAACGATCTACGAGCAGTACTTC.

V is TRBV27 and J is TRBJ1-3; the D is unclear. V was clipped by 4 bases and J by 0 bases, with 16 bases between them. The germline CDR1 and CDR2 sequences are MNHEY and SMNVEV (reference sequence). This CDR3 has 17 residues. The chain's CDR3 is CASSSSIGGVSGNTIYF. The CDR3 coding sequence is TGTGCCAGCAGTTCCTCAATTGGCGGAGTCTCTGGAAACACCATATATTTT.

The chain links TRBV12-3 or TRBV12-4 to TRBJ2-3; a weak D match, TRBD2 (5 bases). V was pared by 8 bases and J by 0 bases, with 6 bases between. The CDR3 has 12 residues. The CDR3 loop is CASGRSTDTQYF. DNA for the CDR3: TGTGCCAGCGGGAGAAGCACAGATACGCAGTATTTT.

The chain joins TRBV5-1 to TRBJ2-1, with TRBD1 as a possible D gene (6 bases). Trimming stripped 5 bases from V and 7 bases from J, with 22 bases between. The V gene's germline CDR1 is SGHRS and CDR2 YFSETQ. The CDR3 has 16 amino acids. CDR3 protein: CASRFSQQGVRNEQFF. CDR3 DNA sequence: TGCGCCAGCAGATTTTCACAACAGGGAGTTAGGAATGAGCAGTTCTTC.

This chain uses TRBV11-3 with TRBJ2-2; no clear D gene. Per the germline V gene, CDR1 is SGHNT and CDR2 is YENEEA. There are 13 residues in the CDR3. V lost 2 bases and J lost 6, with 7 bases in between. The CDR3 DNA reads as TGTGCCAGCAGCTTAATTTCAGCCGGGGAGCTGTTTTTT. Translated: CASSLISAGELFF.

V is TRBV19 and J is TRBJ2-7; perhaps TRBD1 as D (8 bases). This CDR3 has 15 residues. Germline V gene lookup returns CDR1 LNHDA and CDR2 SQIVND (reference sequence). Trimming cost V 6 bases and J 2 bases, with 17 bases left between them. CDR3 protein: CASRGGDRSAYEQYF. DNA for the CDR3: TGTGCCAGTAGGGGAGGGGACAGGTCGGCCTACGAGCAGTACTTC.

V usage is TRBV4-3 and J usage is TRBJ2-1, with 14 bases lining up with TRBD2. The CDR3 covers 22 residues. Trimming took 2 bases from V and 6 from J; bases not matched to a gene: 21. The germline CDR1 and CDR2 sequences are LGHNA and YSLEER. The CDR3 reads CASSQPFNRTSGGPTRSNEQFF. The CDR3 region has the DNA TGCGCCAGCAGCCAACCTTTCAACCGGACTAGCGGGGGGCCCACCCGGTCCAATGAGCAGTTCTTC.